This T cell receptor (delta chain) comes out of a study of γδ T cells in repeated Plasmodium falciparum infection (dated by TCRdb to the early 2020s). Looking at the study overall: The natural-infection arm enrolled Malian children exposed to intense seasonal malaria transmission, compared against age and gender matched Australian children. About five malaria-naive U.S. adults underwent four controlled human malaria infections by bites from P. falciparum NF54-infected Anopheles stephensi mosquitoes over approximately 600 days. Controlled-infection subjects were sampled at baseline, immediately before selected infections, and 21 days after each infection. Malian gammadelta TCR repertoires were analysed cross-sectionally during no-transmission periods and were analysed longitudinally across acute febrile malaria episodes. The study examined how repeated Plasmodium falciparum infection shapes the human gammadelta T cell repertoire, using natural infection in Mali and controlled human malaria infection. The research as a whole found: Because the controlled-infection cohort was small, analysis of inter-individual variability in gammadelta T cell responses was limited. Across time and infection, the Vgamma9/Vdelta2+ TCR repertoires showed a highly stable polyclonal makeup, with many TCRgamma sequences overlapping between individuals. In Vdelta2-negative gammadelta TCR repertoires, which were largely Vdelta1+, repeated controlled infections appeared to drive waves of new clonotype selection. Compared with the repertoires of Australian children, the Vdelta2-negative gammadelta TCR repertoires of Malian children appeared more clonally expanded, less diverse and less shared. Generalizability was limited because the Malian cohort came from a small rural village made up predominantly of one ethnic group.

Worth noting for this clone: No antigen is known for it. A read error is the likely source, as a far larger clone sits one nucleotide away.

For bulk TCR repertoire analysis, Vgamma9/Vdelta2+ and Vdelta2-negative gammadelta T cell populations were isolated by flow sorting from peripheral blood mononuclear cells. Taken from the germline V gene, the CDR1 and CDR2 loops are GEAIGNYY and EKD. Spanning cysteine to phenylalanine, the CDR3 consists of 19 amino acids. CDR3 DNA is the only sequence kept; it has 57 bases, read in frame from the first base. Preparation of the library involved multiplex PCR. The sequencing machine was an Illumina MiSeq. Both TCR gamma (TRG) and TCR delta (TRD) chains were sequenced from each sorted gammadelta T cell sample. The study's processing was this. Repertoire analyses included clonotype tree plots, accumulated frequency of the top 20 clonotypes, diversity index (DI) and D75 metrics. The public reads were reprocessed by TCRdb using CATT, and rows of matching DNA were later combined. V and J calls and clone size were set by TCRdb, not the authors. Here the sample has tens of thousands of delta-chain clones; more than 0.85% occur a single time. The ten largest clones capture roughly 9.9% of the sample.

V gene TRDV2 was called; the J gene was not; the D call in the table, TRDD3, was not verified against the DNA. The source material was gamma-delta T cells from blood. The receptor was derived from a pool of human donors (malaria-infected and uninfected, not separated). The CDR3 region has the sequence CACDTVPLGDTLNTDKLIF. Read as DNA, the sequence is TGTGCCTGTGACACCGTACCACTGGGGGATACCCTAAACACCGATAAGCTCATCTTT.